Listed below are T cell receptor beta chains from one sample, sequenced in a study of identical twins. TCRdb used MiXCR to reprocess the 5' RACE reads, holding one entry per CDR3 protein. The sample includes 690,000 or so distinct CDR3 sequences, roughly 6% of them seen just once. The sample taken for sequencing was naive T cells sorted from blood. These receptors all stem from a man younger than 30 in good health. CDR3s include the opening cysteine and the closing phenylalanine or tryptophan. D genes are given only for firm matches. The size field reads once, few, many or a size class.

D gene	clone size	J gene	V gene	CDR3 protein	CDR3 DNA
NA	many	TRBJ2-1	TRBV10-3	CAISEGGANSYNEQFF	TGTGCCATCAGTGAAGGCGGGGCGAACTCCTACAATGAGCAGTTCTTC
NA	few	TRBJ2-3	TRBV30	CAWQLRELDTQYF	TGTGCCTGGCAGCTGAGGGAACTAGATACGCAGTATTTT
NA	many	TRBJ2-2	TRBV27	CASSLIDRANTGELFF	TGTGCCAGCAGTTTAATTGACCGCGCGAACACCGGGGAGCTGTTTTTT
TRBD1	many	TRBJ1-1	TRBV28	CASIRGSNTEAFF	TGTGCCAGCATCAGGGGGTCAAACACTGAAGCTTTCTTT
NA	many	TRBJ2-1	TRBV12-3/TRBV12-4	CASKISGGGQFNEQFF	TGTGCCAGCAAGATCAGTGGAGGGGGCCAATTCAATGAGCAGTTCTTC
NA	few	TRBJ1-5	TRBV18	CASSDSMEQPQHF	TGTGCCAGCTCTGACAGCATGGAACAGCCCCAGCATTTT
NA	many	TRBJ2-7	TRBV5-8	CASSRTRGLYEQYF	TGTGCCAGCAGCCGGACCAGAGGCTTGTACGAGCAGTACTTC
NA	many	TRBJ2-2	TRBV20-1	CSAREGEAGELFF	TGCAGTGCTAGAGAGGGGGAGGCCGGGGAGCTGTTTTTT
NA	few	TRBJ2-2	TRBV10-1	CASSADRQGTGELFF	TGCGCCAGCAGTGCGGACCGTCAAGGGACCGGGGAGCTGTTTTTT
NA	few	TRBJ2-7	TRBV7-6	CASSLLRENPYEQYF	TGTGCCAGCAGCTTACTACGTGAAAACCCCTACGAGCAGTACTTC
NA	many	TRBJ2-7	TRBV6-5	CASSYLGAGEQYF	TGTGCCAGCAGTTATTTGGGGGCCGGCGAGCAGTACTTC